This TCR beta chain was retrieved from a study of cytomegalovirus exposure and HLA in healthy donors. About the study: Among the 398 genotyped donors, over 70% were placed in the Caucasian-associated ancestry cluster.

Broader study findings: High sensitivity and specificity were reportedly achieved when the classifier diagnosed cytomegalovirus status.

PCR was performed using 60 Vbeta and 13 Jbeta primers. Sequencing used immunoSEQ multiplex PCR; TCRdb keeps in-frame clones, though not all of them. The sample records about 59,000 clones, over 60% being singletons. Germline CDR1 reads SGHDN; CDR2 reads FVKESK. The CDR3 extends over 13 amino acids. With 1 base removed from V and 9 bases from J, the gap between germline ends came to 7 bases. In its sample, this clone was seen a few times. Its antigen remains unidentified. The chain couples TRBV14 to TRBJ1-6; D remains ambiguous. The receptor was isolated from a man aged 25-45 years in good health and CMV-seropositive. The specimen sequenced was PBMCs. CDR3 region: CASSQVEGSPLHF. DNA of the CDR3: TGTGCCAGCAGCCAAGTGGAGGGTTCACCCCTCCACTTT.